The clone carrying this TCR beta chain was observed a few times. Antigen specificity is unknown. The sample originates from a study of vaccination effects on CD4 cells after COVID-19. Profiling relied on immunoSEQ multiplex PCR, and the TCRdb table lists in-frame clones only, not all of them. The sample has 25,000 to 30,000 clones, over 55% seen once; the top ten hold approximately 9.1%. Expansion with viral peptide pools was applied to antigen-specific CD4+ T cells by the ViraFEST assay prior to sequencing. Culture proceeded for roughly ten days, and CD4+ T cells were then isolated. Each participant was administered two doses of either the BNT162b2 or the mRNA-1273 vaccine. Half-medium exchanges with IL-2 medium took place on days 3 and 7. This material consisted of CD4+ T cells from PBMCs cultured with HCoV-NL63 spike peptides, taken after COVID-19 vaccination. The sequence was collected from a human donor who received a COVID-19 vaccine.

CDR3 loop: CASSQDPRQSYEQYF. In DNA, the CDR3 is TGCGCCAGCAGCCAAGATCCCCGACAGTCCTACGAGCAGTACTTC. This chain connects TRBV4-1 to TRBJ2-7; possibly TRBD1 for D (5 bases). Per the germline V gene, CDR1 is MGHRA and CDR2 is YSYEKL. This CDR3 comprises 15 residues. Trimming cost V 0 bases and J 1 base, with 10 bases left between them.